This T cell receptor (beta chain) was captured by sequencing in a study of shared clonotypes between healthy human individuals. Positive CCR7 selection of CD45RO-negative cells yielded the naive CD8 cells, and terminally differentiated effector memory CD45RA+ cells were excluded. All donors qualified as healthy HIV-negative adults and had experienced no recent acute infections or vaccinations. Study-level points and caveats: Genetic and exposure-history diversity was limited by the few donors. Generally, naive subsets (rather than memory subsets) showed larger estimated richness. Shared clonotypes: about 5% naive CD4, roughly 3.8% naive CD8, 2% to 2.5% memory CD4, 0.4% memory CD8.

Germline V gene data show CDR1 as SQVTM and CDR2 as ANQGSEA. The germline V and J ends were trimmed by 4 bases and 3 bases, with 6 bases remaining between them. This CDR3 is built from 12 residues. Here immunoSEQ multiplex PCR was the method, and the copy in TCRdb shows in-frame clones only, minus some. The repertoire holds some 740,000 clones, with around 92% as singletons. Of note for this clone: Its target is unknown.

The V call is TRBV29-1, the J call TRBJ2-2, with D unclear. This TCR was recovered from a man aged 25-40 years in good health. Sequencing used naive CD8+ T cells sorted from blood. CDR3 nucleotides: TGCAGCGTTGTGGAATACACCGGGGAGCTGTTTTTT. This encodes CSVVEYTGELFF.